This T cell receptor (beta chain) was sequenced for a study of blood T cell repertoires in COVID-19. As for the study in general: Spain, Italy and the United States supplied samples that represented acute and convalescent COVID-19.

Trimming took 5 bases from V and 9 from J; bases not matched to a gene: 7. Germline lookup yields CDR1 SGHTA and CDR2 FQGNSA. CDR3 size: 13 residues. Per the study methods: Estimated nucleated cell counts came from reference gene primer amplification. TCRdb keeps only in-frame clones here, not all; method: immunoSEQ multiplex PCR. D and trimming come from the DNA, and the V and J calls and clone size come from that table. The table lists some 150,000 clones, roughly 80% of them singletons. Sequenced input: peripheral blood. V and J are TRBV7-2 and TRBJ2-4; 7 bases map to TRBD2. This clonotype was obtained from a man over 45 with active or convalescent COVID-19. The CDR3 DNA follows: TGTGCCAGCAGCCAACTGGGGGGGGGCATTCAGTACTTC. Amino acids: CASSQLGGGIQYF.